This T cell receptor beta chain was sequenced in a study of blood T cell repertoires in COVID-19. Overall study: Whether acute or convalescent, the COVID-19 samples came from the United States, Italy and Spain. Sources were T cells, B-cell-depleted T cells, or PBMCs; the material itself was cDNA or gDNA.

In the study's own analysis: From reference gene primer amplification, estimates of nucleated cell counts were derived. The protocol was immunoSEQ multiplex PCR, while the TCRdb copy is restricted to in-frame clones and leaves out a portion. The V and J calls and clone size were taken over from that table, and D and trimming were inferred from the DNA. The sample carries 100,000 to 120,000 clones, 85% recorded once. There are 17 residues in the CDR3. The germline V gene encodes CDR1 SQVTM and CDR2 ANQGSEA. The V segment lost 6 bases and the J segment 2 bases; nucleotides outside the gene matches: 17.

The sample comprised peripheral blood. The sequence derives from a middle-aged man with acute or convalescent COVID-19. This rearrangement joins TRBV29-1 to TRBJ2-7, with 9 positions matching TRBD1. The CDR3 loop reads CSVLGPQGASSPYEQYF. DNA of the CDR3: TGCAGCGTCCTCGGACCACAGGGGGCCTCAAGCCCCTACGAGCAGTACTTC.